This is a list of T cell receptor beta chains from one sample in a study of blood T cell repertoires in COVID-19. TCRdb's copy holds only in-frame clones and misses some; the assay was immunoSEQ multiplex PCR. Of under 150,000 clones listed, over 60% are singletons. Sequencing was performed on peripheral blood. These receptor sequences come from a woman aged 45-60 years with active or convalescent COVID-19. CDR3s include the opening cysteine and the closing phenylalanine or tryptophan. Fields, in order: clone size, J gene, V gene, CDR3 protein. Clone size, where shown, is once, few, many, or a class for clones that have expanded.

abundance: few; j_gene: TRBJ2-1; v_gene: TRBV7-9; CDR3aa: CASSLNYRDEQFF
abundance: NA; j_gene: TRBJ2-5; v_gene: TRBV5-1; CDR3aa: CASSWAGETQYF
abundance: NA; j_gene: TRBJ1-1; v_gene: TRBV6-5; CDR3aa: CASSDRVVTEAFF
abundance: NA; j_gene: TRBJ2-3; v_gene: TRBV2; CDR3aa: CASGYRDTTSASTDTQYF
abundance: NA; j_gene: TRBJ1-1; v_gene: TRBV28; CDR3aa: CASSFGGTEGTEAFF
abundance: NA; j_gene: TRBJ2-3; v_gene: TRBV5-6; CDR3aa: CASSFKGAGTDTQYF
abundance: NA; j_gene: TRBJ1-5; v_gene: TRBV10-3; CDR3aa: CAINPTGPNQPQHF
abundance: NA; j_gene: TRBJ2-3; v_gene: TRBV9; CDR3aa: CASSVGNSGIDTQYF
abundance: few; j_gene: TRBJ1-2; v_gene: TRBV4-3; CDR3aa: CASSQGDRRNYGYTF
abundance: NA; j_gene: TRBJ1-1; v_gene: TRBV3-1/TRBV3-2; CDR3aa: CASSPPGARNTEAFF
abundance: NA; j_gene: TRBJ2-2; v_gene: TRBV5-1; CDR3aa: CASSLLAATGELFF
abundance: NA; j_gene: TRBJ2-6; v_gene: TRBV3-1/TRBV3-2; CDR3aa: CASSPLGGRSGANVLTF
abundance: NA; j_gene: TRBJ2-5; v_gene: TRBV5-1; CDR3aa: CASSSASSGRGETQYF
abundance: NA; j_gene: TRBJ1-5; v_gene: TRBV6-2/TRBV6-3; CDR3aa: CASSYQRNQPQHF
abundance: once; j_gene: TRBJ1-1; v_gene: TRBV6-1; CDR3aa: CASSEGGGNTEAFF
abundance: NA; j_gene: TRBJ1-2; v_gene: TRBV5-1; CDR3aa: CASSPGTGEGYTF
abundance: NA; j_gene: TRBJ1-1; v_gene: TRBV2; CDR3aa: CASRVPQGDSEAFF
abundance: NA; j_gene: TRBJ2-2; v_gene: TRBV9; CDR3aa: CASSFRPPGQQTKGTGELFF
abundance: NA; j_gene: TRBJ2-3; v_gene: TRBV6-2/TRBV6-3; CDR3aa: CASSYLIGAGVLSGTDTQYF
abundance: few; j_gene: TRBJ2-5; v_gene: TRBV12-5; CDR3aa: CASGSGTGSRQETQYF
abundance: few; j_gene: TRBJ1-1; v_gene: TRBV28; CDR3aa: CASSQDRSPANTEAFF
abundance: NA; j_gene: TRBJ2-7; v_gene: TRBV28; CDR3aa: CASSSPGTPRKQYF
abundance: NA; j_gene: TRBJ1-6; v_gene: TRBV28; CDR3aa: CASKLTFNSPLHF
abundance: NA; j_gene: TRBJ2-5; v_gene: TRBV12-3/TRBV12-4; CDR3aa: CASSAGTQYF
abundance: once; j_gene: TRBJ1-5; v_gene: TRBV11-2; CDR3aa: CASSFLGLNRPNQPQHF
abundance: NA; j_gene: TRBJ2-7; v_gene: TRBV9; CDR3aa: CASSVGGLAGDEQYF
abundance: NA; j_gene: TRBJ2-3; v_gene: TRBV15; CDR3aa: CATSEVTSGGFAYTQYF
abundance: NA; j_gene: TRBJ1-2; v_gene: TRBV6-5; CDR3aa: CASSFQGATYGYTF
abundance: NA; j_gene: TRBJ2-1; v_gene: TRBV6-6; CDR3aa: CASSYGDRGQFNEQFF
abundance: NA; j_gene: TRBJ1-1; v_gene: TRBV7-9; CDR3aa: CASSPDRERNTEAFF
abundance: once; j_gene: TRBJ2-1; v_gene: TRBV7-9; CDR3aa: CASSSRGNTYNEQFF
abundance: NA; j_gene: TRBJ2-7; v_gene: TRBV6-6; CDR3aa: CASSTAGTGPYEQYF
abundance: NA; j_gene: TRBJ2-3; v_gene: TRBV4-1; CDR3aa: CASSQGGGLAQDTQYF
abundance: once; j_gene: TRBJ2-7; v_gene: TRBV6-2/TRBV6-3; CDR3aa: CASSTAVYEQYF
abundance: NA; j_gene: TRBJ2-7; v_gene: TRBV7-9; CDR3aa: CASSLVREGYEQYF